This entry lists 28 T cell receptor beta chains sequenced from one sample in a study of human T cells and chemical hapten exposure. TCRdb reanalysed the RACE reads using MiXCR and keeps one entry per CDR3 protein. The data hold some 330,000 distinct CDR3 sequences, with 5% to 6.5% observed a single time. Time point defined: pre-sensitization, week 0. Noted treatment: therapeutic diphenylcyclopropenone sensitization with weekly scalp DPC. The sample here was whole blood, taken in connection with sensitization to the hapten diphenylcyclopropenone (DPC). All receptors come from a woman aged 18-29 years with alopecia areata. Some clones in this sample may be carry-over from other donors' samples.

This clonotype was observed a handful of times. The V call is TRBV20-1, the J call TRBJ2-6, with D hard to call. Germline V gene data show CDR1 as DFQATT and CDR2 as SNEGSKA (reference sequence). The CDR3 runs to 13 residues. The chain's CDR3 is CGTSLSGANVLTF. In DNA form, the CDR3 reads TGCGGAACCAGTCTCTCTGGGGCCAACGTCCTGACTTTC.

This chain's CDR3 is CASTRSRQQADTQYF. The CDR3 coding sequence is TGTGCCAGCACCCGGTCCAGACAACAGGCAGATACGCAGTATTTT. This chain uses TRBV7-2 with TRBJ2-3, with D tentatively TRBD1 (5 bases). V was trimmed by 7 bases and J by 4 bases, leaving 18 bases between them. This CDR3 is built from 15 residues. Germline CDR1 reads SGHTA; CDR2 reads FQGNSA.

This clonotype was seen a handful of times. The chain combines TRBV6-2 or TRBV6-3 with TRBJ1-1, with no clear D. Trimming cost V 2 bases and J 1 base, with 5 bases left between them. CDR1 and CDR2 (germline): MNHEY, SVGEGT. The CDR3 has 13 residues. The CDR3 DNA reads TGTGCCAGCAGTTACCCCTCGAACACTGAAGCTTTCTTT. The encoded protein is CASSYPSNTEAFF.

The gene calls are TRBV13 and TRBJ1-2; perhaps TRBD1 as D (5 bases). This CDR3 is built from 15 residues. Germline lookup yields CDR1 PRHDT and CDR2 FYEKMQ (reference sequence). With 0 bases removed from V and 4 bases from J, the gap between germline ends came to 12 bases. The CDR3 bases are TGTGCCAGCAGCTTAGGCCTGCAGGGAATCTATGGCTACACCTTC. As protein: CASSLGLQGIYGYTF.

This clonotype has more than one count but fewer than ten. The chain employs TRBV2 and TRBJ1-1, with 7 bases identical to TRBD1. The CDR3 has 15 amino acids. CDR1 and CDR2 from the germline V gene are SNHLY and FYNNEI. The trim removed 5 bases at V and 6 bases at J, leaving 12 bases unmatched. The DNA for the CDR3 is TGTGCCAGCAGTTTGTTATCACAGGGGATCTCTGAAGCTTTCTTT. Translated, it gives CASSLLSQGISEAFF.

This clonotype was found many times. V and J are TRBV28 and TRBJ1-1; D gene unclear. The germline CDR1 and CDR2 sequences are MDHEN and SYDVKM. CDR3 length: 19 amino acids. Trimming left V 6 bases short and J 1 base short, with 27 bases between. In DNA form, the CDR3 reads TGTGCCAGCAGCTCCTATACACCGACAATGCGCAGGCGGAACACTGAAGCTTTCTTT. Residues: CASSSYTPTMRRRNTEAFF.

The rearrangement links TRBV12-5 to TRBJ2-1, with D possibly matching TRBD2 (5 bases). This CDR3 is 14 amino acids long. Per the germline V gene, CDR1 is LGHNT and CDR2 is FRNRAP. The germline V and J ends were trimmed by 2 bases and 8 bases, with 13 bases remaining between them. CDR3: CASGLPPGIDEQFF. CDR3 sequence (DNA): TGTGCTAGTGGTTTGCCCCCGGGAATCGATGAGCAGTTCTTC. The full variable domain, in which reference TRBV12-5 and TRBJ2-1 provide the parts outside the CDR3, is DARVTQTPRHKVTEMGQEVTMRCQPILGHNTVFWYRQTMMQGLELLAYFRNRAPLDDSGMPKDRFSAEMPDATLATLKIQPSEPRDSAVYFCASGLPPGIDEQFFGPGTRLTVL.

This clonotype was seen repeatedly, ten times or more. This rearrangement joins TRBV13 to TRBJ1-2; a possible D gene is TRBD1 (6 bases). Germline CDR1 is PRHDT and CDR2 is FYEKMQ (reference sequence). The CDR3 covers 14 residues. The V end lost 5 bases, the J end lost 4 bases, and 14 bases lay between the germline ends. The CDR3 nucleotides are TGTGCCAGCAGCCAGACAGGTTCCCGCTATGGCTACACCTTC. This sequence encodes CASSQTGSRYGYTF.

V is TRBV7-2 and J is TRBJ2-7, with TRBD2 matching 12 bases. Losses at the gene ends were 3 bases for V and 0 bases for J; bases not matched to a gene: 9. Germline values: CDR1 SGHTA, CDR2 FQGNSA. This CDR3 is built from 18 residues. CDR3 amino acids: CASSFSTSGGPSSYEQYF. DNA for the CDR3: TGTGCCAGCAGCTTTTCGACTAGCGGGGGCCCTAGCTCCTACGAGCAGTACTTC.

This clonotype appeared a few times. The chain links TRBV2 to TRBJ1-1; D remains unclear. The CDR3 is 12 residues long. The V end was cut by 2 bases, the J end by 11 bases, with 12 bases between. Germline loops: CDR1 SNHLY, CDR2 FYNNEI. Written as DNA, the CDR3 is TGTGCCAGCAGTGAAAGGATAGAGTGGGCTTTCTTT. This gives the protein CASSERIEWAFF.

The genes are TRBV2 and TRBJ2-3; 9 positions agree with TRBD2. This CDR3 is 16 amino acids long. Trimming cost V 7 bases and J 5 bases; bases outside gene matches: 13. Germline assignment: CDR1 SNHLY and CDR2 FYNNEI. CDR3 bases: TGTGCCAGCAAATCTTCGAGATTAGCGGGGGAAGATACGCAGTATTTT. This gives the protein CASKSSRLAGEDTQYF.

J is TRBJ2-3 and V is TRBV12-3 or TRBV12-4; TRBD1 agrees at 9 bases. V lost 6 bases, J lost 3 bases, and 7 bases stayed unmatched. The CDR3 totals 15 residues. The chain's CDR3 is CASSTRQGVTDTQYF. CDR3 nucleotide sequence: TGTGCCAGCAGCACGAGACAGGGGGTTACAGATACGCAGTATTTT.

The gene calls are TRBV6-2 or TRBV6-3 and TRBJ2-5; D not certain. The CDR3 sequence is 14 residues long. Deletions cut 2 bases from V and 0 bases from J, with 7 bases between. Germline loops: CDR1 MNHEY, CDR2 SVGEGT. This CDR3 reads CASSYKANQETQYF. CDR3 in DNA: TGTGCCAGCAGTTACAAGGCGAACCAAGAGACCCAGTACTTC.

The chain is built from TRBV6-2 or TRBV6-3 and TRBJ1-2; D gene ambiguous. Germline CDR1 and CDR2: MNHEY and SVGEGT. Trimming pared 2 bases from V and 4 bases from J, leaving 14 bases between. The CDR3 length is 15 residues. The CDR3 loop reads CASSYPLAGGYGYTF. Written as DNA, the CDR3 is TGTGCCAGCAGTTACCCCCTTGCAGGCGGCTATGGCTACACCTTC.

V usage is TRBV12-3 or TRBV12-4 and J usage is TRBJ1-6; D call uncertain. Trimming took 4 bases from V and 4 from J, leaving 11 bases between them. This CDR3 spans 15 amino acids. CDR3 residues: CASSSQDGYNSPLHF. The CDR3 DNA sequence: TGTGCCAGCAGTTCGCAGGACGGTTATAATTCACCCCTCCACTTT.

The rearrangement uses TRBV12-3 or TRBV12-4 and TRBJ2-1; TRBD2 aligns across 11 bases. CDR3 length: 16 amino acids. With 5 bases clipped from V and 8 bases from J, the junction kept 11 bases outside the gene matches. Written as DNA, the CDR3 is TGTGCCAGCAGTCCCGGCGGGCTAGCGGGGGGCTATGAGCAGTTCTTC. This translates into CASSPGGLAGGYEQFF.

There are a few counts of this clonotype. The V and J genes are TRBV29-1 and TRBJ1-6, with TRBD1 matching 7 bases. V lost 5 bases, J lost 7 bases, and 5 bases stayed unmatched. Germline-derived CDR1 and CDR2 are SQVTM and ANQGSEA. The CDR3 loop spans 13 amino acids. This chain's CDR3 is CSVQGTVNSPLHF. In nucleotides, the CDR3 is TGCAGCGTTCAAGGGACAGTCAATTCACCCCTCCACTTT.

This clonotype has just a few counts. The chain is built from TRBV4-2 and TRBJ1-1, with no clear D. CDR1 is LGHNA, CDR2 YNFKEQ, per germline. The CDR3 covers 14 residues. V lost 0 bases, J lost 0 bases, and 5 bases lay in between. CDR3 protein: CASSQDVMNTEAFF. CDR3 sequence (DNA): TGTGCCAGCAGCCAAGATGTGATGAACACTGAAGCTTTCTTT.

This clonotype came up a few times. The CDR3 loop reads CASSSSTGMNTEAFF. Here the CDR3 DNA reads TGTGCCAGCAGCTCCTCGACAGGAATGAACACTGAAGCTTTCTTT. V usage is TRBV7-2 and J usage is TRBJ1-1; a possible D gene is TRBD1 (6 bases). The CDR3 has 15 amino acids. Trimming stripped 4 bases from V and 0 bases from J, with 12 bases between. Germline V gene sequence: CDR1 SGHTA, CDR2 FQGNSA.

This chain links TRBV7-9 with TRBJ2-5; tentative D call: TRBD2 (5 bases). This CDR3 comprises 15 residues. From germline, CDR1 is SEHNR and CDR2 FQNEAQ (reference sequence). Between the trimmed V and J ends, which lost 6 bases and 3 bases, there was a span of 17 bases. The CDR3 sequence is CASRPTDGGKETQYF. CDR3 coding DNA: TGTGCCAGCAGGCCTACCGACGGAGGCAAAGAGACCCAGTACTTC.

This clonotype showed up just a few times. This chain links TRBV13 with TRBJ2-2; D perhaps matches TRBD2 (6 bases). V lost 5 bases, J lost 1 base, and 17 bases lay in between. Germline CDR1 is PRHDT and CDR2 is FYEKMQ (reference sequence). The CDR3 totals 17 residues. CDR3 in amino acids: CASSPRWGGVNTGELFF. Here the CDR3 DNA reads TGTGCCAGCAGCCCCCGGTGGGGCGGGGTGAACACCGGGGAGCTGTTTTTT.

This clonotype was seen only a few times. The CDR3 loop reads CASSQLAGGQNEQFF. In DNA, the CDR3 is TGTGCCAGCAGCCAACTAGCGGGGGGGCAGAATGAGCAGTTCTTC. The chain recombines TRBV4-2 with TRBJ2-1, with 12 bases fitting TRBD2. Germline assignment: CDR1 LGHNA and CDR2 YNFKEQ. V shed 2 bases and J 7 bases; nucleotides not matched to a gene: 3. The CDR3 spans 15 residues.

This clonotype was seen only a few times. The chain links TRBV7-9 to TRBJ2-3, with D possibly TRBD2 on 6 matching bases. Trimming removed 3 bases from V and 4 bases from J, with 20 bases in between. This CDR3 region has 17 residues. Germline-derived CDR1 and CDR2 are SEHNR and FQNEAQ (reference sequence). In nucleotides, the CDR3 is TGTGCCAGCAGCTTTGACCCTTCAATCACGGGGGCAGATACGCAGTATTTT. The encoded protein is CASSFDPSITGADTQYF.

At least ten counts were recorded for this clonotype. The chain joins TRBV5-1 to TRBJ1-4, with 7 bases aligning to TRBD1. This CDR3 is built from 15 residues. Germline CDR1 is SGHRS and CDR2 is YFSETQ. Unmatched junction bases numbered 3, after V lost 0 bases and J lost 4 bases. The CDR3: CASSLEGAGNEKLFF. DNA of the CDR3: TGCGCCAGCAGCTTGGAGGGGGCTGGTAATGAAAAACTGTTTTTT.

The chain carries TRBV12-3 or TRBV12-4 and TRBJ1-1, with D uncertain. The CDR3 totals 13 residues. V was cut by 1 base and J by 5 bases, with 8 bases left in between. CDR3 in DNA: TGTGCCAGCAGTTTAGTCGGGGAAACTGAAGCTTTCTTT. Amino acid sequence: CASSLVGETEAFF.

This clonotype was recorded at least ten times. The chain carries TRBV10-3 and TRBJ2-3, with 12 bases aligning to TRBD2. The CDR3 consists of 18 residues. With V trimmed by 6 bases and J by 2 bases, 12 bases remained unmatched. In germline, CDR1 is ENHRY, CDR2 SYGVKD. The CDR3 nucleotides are TGTGCCATCAGCCCGACTAGCGGGGGAGCCGGGGACACAGATACGCAGTATTTT. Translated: CAISPTSGGAGDTDTQYF.

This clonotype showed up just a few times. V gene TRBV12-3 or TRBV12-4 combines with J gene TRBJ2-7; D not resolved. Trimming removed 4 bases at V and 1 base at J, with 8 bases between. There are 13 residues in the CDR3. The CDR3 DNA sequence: TGTGCCAGCAGTTGGTCTGAATCCTACGAGCAGTACTTC. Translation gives CASSWSESYEQYF.

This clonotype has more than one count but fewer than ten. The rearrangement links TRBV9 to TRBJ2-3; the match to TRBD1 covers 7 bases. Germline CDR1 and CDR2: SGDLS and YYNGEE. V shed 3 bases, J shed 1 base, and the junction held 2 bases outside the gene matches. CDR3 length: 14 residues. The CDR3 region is CASSEGQGTDTQYF. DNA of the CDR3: TGTGCCAGCAGCGAAGGACAGGGCACAGATACGCAGTATTTT.